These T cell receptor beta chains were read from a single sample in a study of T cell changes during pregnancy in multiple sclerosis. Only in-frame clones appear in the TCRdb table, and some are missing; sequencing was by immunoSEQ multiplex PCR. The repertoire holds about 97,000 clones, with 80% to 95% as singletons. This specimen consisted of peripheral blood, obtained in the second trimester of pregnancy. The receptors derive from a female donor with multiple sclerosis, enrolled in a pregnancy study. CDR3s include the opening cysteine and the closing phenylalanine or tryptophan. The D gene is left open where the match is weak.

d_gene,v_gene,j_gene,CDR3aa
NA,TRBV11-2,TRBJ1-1,CASSYRQKRNTEAFF
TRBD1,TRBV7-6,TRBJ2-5,CASSLTSGQIPQETQYF
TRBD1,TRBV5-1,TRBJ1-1,CASKSGPTGVNTEAFF
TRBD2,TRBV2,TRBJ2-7,CASSAREPFYEQYF
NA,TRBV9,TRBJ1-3,CASSVYPTGMISGNTIYF
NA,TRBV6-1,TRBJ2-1,CASSEFGGTRHNEQFF
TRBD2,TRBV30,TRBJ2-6,CAWRIAGGSSGANVLTF
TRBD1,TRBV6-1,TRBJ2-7,CASSRDRGSEQYF
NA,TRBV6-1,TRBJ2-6,CASSGTTTNVLTF
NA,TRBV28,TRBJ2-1,CASSGPEGRQFF
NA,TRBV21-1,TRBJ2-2,CARGQGVAGELFF
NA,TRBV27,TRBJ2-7,CASSWRDSYEQYF
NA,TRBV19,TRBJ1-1,CASSIPRAVPEAFF
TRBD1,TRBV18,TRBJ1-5,CASSPRQGEQPQHF
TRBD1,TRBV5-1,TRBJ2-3,CASSLFGTDTDTQYF
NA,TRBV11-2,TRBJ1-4,CASSKLEKLFF
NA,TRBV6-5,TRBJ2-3,CASGWASTDTQYF
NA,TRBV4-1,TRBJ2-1,CASSQDLNEQFF
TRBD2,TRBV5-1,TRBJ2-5,CASREAGGNGETQYF
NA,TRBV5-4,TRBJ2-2,CASSLPTDTGELFF
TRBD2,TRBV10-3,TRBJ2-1,CAISPTSGSNEQFF
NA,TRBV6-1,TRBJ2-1,CASSERWDLGHGEQFF
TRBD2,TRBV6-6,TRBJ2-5,CASSRTSGGPQETQYF
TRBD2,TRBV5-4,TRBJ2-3,CASSQLAGGTTDTQYF
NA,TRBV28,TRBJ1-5,CASSPQGEDQPQHF
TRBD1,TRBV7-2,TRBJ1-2,CASRGDSNYGYTF
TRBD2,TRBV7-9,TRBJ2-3,CASSAGGTQYF
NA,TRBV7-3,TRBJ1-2,CASSLTSGRRYGYTF
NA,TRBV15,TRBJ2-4,CATSRDTSRVSKNIQYF
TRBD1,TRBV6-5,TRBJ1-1,CASSYTGGEAFF
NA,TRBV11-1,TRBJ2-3,CASRENPSTDTQYF
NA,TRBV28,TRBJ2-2,CAGCGANTGELFF
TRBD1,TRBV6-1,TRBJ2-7,CASSPSTGSSYEQYF
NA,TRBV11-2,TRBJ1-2,CASSDRLYGYTF
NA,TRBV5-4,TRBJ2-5,CASSKRLQETQYF
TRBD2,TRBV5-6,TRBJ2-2,CASSFGGSTSGSYTGELFF
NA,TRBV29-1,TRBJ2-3,CSVEGSSTDTQYF
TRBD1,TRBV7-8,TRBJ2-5,CASSGKRTGSETQYF
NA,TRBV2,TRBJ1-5,CASRQGYSNQPQHF
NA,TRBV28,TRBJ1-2,CASSLGARSGKGYTF
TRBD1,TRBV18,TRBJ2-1,CASSPPGTGRDNEQFF
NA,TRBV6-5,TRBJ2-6,CASSPRVSGANVLTF
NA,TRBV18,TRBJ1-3,CASSPGGFSGNTIYF
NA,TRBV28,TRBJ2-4,CASSLAKNIQYF
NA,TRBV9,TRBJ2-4,CASSRDTKNIQYF
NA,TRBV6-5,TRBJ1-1,CASNLIQGTEAFF
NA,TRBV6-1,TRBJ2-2,CASSGGERSGELFF
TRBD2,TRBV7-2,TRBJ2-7,CASSPTLAGGQYEQYF
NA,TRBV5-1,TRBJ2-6,CASSLRGRWRGVSGANVLTF
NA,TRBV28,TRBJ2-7,CASSPPAVSYEQYF
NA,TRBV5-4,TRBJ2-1,CASSGTTYNEQFF
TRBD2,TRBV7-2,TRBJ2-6,CASSIPGLAGFGANVLTF
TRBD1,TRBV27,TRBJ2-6,CASTLSRTGGTPGANVLTF